The TCR beta chain under discussion was sequenced for a study of cytomegalovirus exposure and HLA in healthy donors. Across the study: Previous work identified roughly 120 million unique TCR beta sequences from 200 million or so T cells.

It was with 60 Vbeta and 13 Jbeta primers that the PCR ran. Libraries were prepared by immunoSEQ multiplex PCR; TCRdb keeps only in-frame clonotypes and omits some of them. Among some 200,000 clones, roughly 80% were seen once, and the ten largest hold 3% to 4%. Findings of the study overall: The likely origin of a cluster of highly shared sequence variants was a sequencing artifact. Indistinguishability led to the exclusion of some V segments, TRBV6-2 and TRBV6-3 included.

As concerns this clone: The antigen is unknown.

Per germline, CDR1 SGHRS and CDR2 YFSETQ. The V and J ends lost 4 bases and 7 bases respectively, with 14 bases between them. The CDR3 loop spans 13 amino acids. What was sequenced was PBMCs. The sequence was obtained from a man aged 45-65 years in good health and CMV-seronegative. The V gene is TRBV5-1, the J gene TRBJ1-1; a weak D match, TRBD1 (6 bases). The CDR3 coding sequence is TGCGCCAGCAGCCCGGACGACAGGAATGAAGCTTTCTTT. Its translation is CASSPDDRNEAFF.